This is a list of T cell receptor beta chains from one sample in a study of cytomegalovirus exposure and HLA in healthy donors. Assay: immunoSEQ multiplex PCR; the TCRdb copy retains only in-frame clones and omits some. The sample shows roughly 100,000 clones, approximately 11% of them seen only once. What was sequenced was PBMCs. All receptors come from a middle-aged man in good health and CMV-seropositive. CDR3s include the opening cysteine and the closing phenylalanine or tryptophan. Fields, in order: clone size, J gene, V gene, CDR3 protein. Rows may omit the clone size; those that give it use once, few, many or a size class.

clone_size: few
j_call: TRBJ2-5
v_call: TRBV7-6
cdr3_aa: CASSPFLRGPQETQYF

clone_size: few
j_call: TRBJ1-2
v_call: TRBV18
cdr3_aa: CASSRVTGTDNYGYTF

clone_size: -
j_call: TRBJ1-3
v_call: TRBV2
cdr3_aa: CASSPRGTAGNTIYF

clone_size: few
j_call: TRBJ1-1
v_call: TRBV29-1
cdr3_aa: CSVHRSTEAFF

clone_size: few
j_call: TRBJ2-2
v_call: TRBV7-9
cdr3_aa: CASSRLPGLLDTGELFF

clone_size: few
j_call: TRBJ1-2
v_call: TRBV5-1
cdr3_aa: CASSFGQGPNYGYTF

clone_size: -
j_call: TRBJ2-4
v_call: TRBV5-6
cdr3_aa: CASSPRRSNIQYF

clone_size: -
j_call: TRBJ2-3
v_call: TRBV30
cdr3_aa: CAWSVGLVTDTQYF

clone_size: few
j_call: TRBJ2-3
v_call: TRBV28
cdr3_aa: CASSDRDSDTQYF

clone_size: -
j_call: TRBJ2-1
v_call: TRBV5-1
cdr3_aa: CASSFGSSGSVSYNEQFF

clone_size: few
j_call: TRBJ1-4
v_call: TRBV5-1
cdr3_aa: CASSLNRDSREKLFF

clone_size: -
j_call: TRBJ2-1
v_call: TRBV7-8
cdr3_aa: CASSLRRANYNEQFF

clone_size: -
j_call: TRBJ2-1
v_call: TRBV11-2
cdr3_aa: CASRPDYSEQFF

clone_size: -
j_call: TRBJ1-2
v_call: TRBV7-8
cdr3_aa: CASSLGRYRGSPPPYGYTF

clone_size: -
j_call: TRBJ2-3
v_call: TRBV5-1
cdr3_aa: CASSLVLAGVSDTQYF

clone_size: -
j_call: TRBJ2-1
v_call: TRBV4-3
cdr3_aa: CASSPQTENNEQFF

clone_size: once
j_call: TRBJ2-7
v_call: TRBV6-1
cdr3_aa: CASSADRGRYEQYF

clone_size: -
j_call: TRBJ2-3
v_call: TRBV5-1
cdr3_aa: CASSLRTGGTDTQYF

clone_size: few
j_call: TRBJ1-2
v_call: TRBV6-5
cdr3_aa: CASSYATGEAPYGYTF

clone_size: few
j_call: TRBJ2-3
v_call: TRBV29-1
cdr3_aa: CSVEPGEPQDTQYF

clone_size: few
j_call: TRBJ2-7
v_call: TRBV7-8
cdr3_aa: CASSLALFGSYEQYF

clone_size: few
j_call: TRBJ2-3
v_call: TRBV5-1
cdr3_aa: CASSLPADTQYF

clone_size: -
j_call: TRBJ2-1
v_call: TRBV7-9
cdr3_aa: CASSKTGTINNEQFF

clone_size: few
j_call: TRBJ2-1
v_call: TRBV6-1
cdr3_aa: CASRTTGSAYNEQFF

clone_size: few
j_call: TRBJ2-3
v_call: TRBV9
cdr3_aa: CASSPRPSDTQYF

clone_size: -
j_call: TRBJ2-2
v_call: TRBV28
cdr3_aa: CASSRGSGTTGELFF

clone_size: few
j_call: TRBJ2-7
v_call: TRBV5-5
cdr3_aa: CASSSRLADGGGEQYF

clone_size: few
j_call: TRBJ1-5
v_call: TRBV28
cdr3_aa: CASSPPQGWSNQPQHF

clone_size: -
j_call: TRBJ2-1
v_call: TRBV14
cdr3_aa: CASSPTRALAGGPHEQFF

clone_size: -
j_call: TRBJ1-5
v_call: TRBV27
cdr3_aa: CASSPYSNQPQHF

clone_size: -
j_call: TRBJ2-5
v_call: TRBV6-5
cdr3_aa: CASSYSRGTFETQYF

clone_size: -
j_call: TRBJ1-2
v_call: TRBV29-1
cdr3_aa: CSVRDRGSGYTF

clone_size: -
j_call: TRBJ2-3
v_call: TRBV7-2
cdr3_aa: CASSSRVAGGSWITQYF

clone_size: few
j_call: TRBJ2-3
v_call: TRBV12-5
cdr3_aa: CASGLSPGPSTDTQYF

clone_size: few
j_call: TRBJ2-2
v_call: TRBV29-1
cdr3_aa: CSVASGSNTGELFF

clone_size: -
j_call: TRBJ2-1
v_call: TRBV10-3
cdr3_aa: CATGVTSGSYNEQFF

clone_size: few
j_call: TRBJ2-2
v_call: TRBV28
cdr3_aa: CASSFSHGRVTGELFF

clone_size: few
j_call: TRBJ1-1
v_call: TRBV29-1
cdr3_aa: CSVSTAMNTEAFF

clone_size: few
j_call: TRBJ1-2
v_call: TRBV6-5
cdr3_aa: CASSPVGSYGYTF

clone_size: few
j_call: TRBJ1-2
v_call: TRBV5-8
cdr3_aa: CASSSWGEYYGYTF

clone_size: -
j_call: TRBJ1-2
v_call: TRBV10-2
cdr3_aa: CASSESGTGNGYTF

clone_size: few
j_call: TRBJ1-2
v_call: TRBV4-1
cdr3_aa: CASSYTGGDGYTF

clone_size: -
j_call: TRBJ1-5
v_call: TRBV7-2
cdr3_aa: CASSLVGWGSAGVAQHF

clone_size: -
j_call: TRBJ2-7
v_call: TRBV4-3
cdr3_aa: CASSLSTSGNYEQYF

clone_size: few
j_call: TRBJ2-7
v_call: TRBV10-2
cdr3_aa: CASNFGSGGYEQYF

clone_size: -
j_call: TRBJ2-1
v_call: TRBV19
cdr3_aa: CASSTYSSNEQFF

clone_size: few
j_call: TRBJ1-2
v_call: TRBV6-5
cdr3_aa: CASSYSVGARGYTF

clone_size: few
j_call: TRBJ2-1
v_call: TRBV19
cdr3_aa: CASSILSGLAVPPHEESSYNEQFF

clone_size: -
j_call: TRBJ2-7
v_call: TRBV19
cdr3_aa: CASSSGHIATEQYF

clone_size: -
j_call: TRBJ1-6
v_call: TRBV27
cdr3_aa: CASSPPPGANNSPLHF

clone_size: -
j_call: TRBJ1-3
v_call: TRBV30
cdr3_aa: CAGRGSFSGNTIYF

clone_size: -
j_call: TRBJ2-5
v_call: TRBV7-2
cdr3_aa: CASSSPGTGFYGTQYF

clone_size: -
j_call: TRBJ2-3
v_call: TRBV5-6
cdr3_aa: CASSSTGTDTQYF

clone_size: few
j_call: TRBJ2-1
v_call: TRBV5-6
cdr3_aa: CASIPAGGLHNEQFF

clone_size: few
j_call: TRBJ1-2
v_call: TRBV19
cdr3_aa: CASSIDLNSWGYTF